Listed here are 9 T cell receptor beta chains from one sample, sequenced in a study of T-cell memory formation after mild COVID-19. MiXCR, run by TCRdb on the 5' RACE reads, gives a single entry per CDR3 protein. The sample gives 250,000 to 350,000 distinct CDR3 sequences, less than 20% of which show up once; over 20% is in the top ten. Sequencing was carried out using PBMCs or a T cell subset sorted from them (not recorded which). These receptors were collected from a man between 18 and 35 years old who had mild COVID-19 (a few samples of this study predate the infection). Cell type and time point are not known.

The chain recombines TRBV5-1 with TRBJ2-3; D uncertain. CDR3 size: 12 residues. With 5 bases removed from V and 2 bases from J, the gap between germline ends came to 6 bases. Germline V gene data show CDR1 as SGHRS and CDR2 as YFSETQ. CDR3 sequence (DNA): TGCGCCAGCAGAACGAACACAGATACGCAGTATTTT. It translates to CASRTNTDTQYF.

V gene TRBV12-3 or TRBV12-4 combines with J gene TRBJ2-7; D may be TRBD1 or TRBD2 (5 bases each). This CDR3 has 14 amino acids. V lost 3 bases to trimming and J lost 6 bases, with 15 bases between them. CDR3 in amino acids: CASSFRDGPREQYF. For the CDR3, the DNA is TGTGCCAGCAGTTTTCGGGACGGGCCCCGCGAGCAGTACTTC.

The genes are TRBV3-1 and TRBJ2-1; 9 positions match TRBD2. V trimming: 5 bases; J trimming: 8 bases; junction bases outside the gene matches: 10. The CDR3 sequence is 15 residues long. CDR1 is LGHDT, CDR2 YNNKEL, per germline (reference sequence). DNA for the CDR3: TGTGCCAGCAGCTATCCAGGCGGGGGGGCAGATGAGCAGTTCTTC. Its translation: CASSYPGGGADEQFF.

This clonotype was picked up a small number of times. This rearrangement joins TRBV15 to TRBJ2-3, with no clear D. CDR3 size: 12 residues. Deletions cut 5 bases from V and 7 bases from J, with 10 bases between. Germline values: CDR1 LNHNV, CDR2 YYDKDF (reference sequence). The CDR3 loop is CATSGVLNTQYF. The CDR3 DNA follows: TGTGCCACCAGCGGGGTGTTAAATACGCAGTATTTT.

The chain's CDR3 is CASRPYGRANYGYTF. The CDR3 DNA is TGCGCCAGCCGCCCGTACGGCAGAGCTAACTATGGCTACACCTTC. The chain employs TRBV5-1 and TRBJ1-2; no firm D call. Per germline, CDR1 SGHRS and CDR2 YFSETQ. There are 15 residues in the CDR3. V was shortened by 7 bases and J by 0 bases, with 16 bases between the two germline ends.

This clonotype was counted only a few times. This chain links TRBV3-1 with TRBJ1-1; D unclear. Germline assignment: CDR1 LGHDT and CDR2 YNNKEL (reference sequence). CDR3 length: 15 amino acids. V lost 5 bases and J 1 base, leaving 14 bases between the germline ends. The CDR3 nucleotides are TGTGCCAGCAGCTCCTCGGGCCGCTCGAACACTGAAGCTTTCTTT. This codes for CASSSSGRSNTEAFF.

This chain connects TRBV7-2 to TRBJ2-7; D unresolved. CDR1 is SGHTA, CDR2 FQGNSA, per germline. The CDR3 spans 13 residues. Deletions cut 1 base from V and 6 bases from J, with 10 bases between. The CDR3 is CASSLGLVGEQYF. CDR3 in DNA: TGTGCCAGCAGCTTAGGACTCGTAGGCGAGCAGTACTTC.

The chain couples TRBV15 to TRBJ1-1; weak D call: TRBD1 (6 bases). V lost 0 bases to trimming and J lost 3 bases, with 17 bases between them. In germline, CDR1 is LNHNV, CDR2 YYDKDF (reference sequence). The CDR3 is made up of 17 amino acids. The CDR3 spells CATSRDWVGAADTEAFF. For the CDR3, the DNA is TGTGCCACCAGCAGAGATTGGGTGGGGGCTGCGGACACTGAAGCTTTCTTT.

The chain carries TRBV11-2 and TRBJ2-2; tentatively, D is TRBD1 (6 bases). This CDR3 comprises 17 residues. The germline V gene has CDR1 SGHAT and CDR2 FQNNGV. The V end was cut by 6 bases, the J end by 4 bases, with 21 bases between. The DNA of the CDR3 is TGTGCCAGCAGTCTTAGGTCAGGGGCGCTGGGCACCGGGGAGCTGTTTTTT. Residues: CASSLRSGALGTGELFF. Full variable domain (remainder filled in from reference TRBV11-2 and TRBJ2-2): EAGVAQSPRYKIIEKRQSVAFWCNPISGHATLYWYQQILGQGPKLLIQFQNNGVVDDSQLPKDRFSAERLKGVDSTLKIQPAKLEDSAVYLCASSLRSGALGTGELFFGEGSRLTVL.